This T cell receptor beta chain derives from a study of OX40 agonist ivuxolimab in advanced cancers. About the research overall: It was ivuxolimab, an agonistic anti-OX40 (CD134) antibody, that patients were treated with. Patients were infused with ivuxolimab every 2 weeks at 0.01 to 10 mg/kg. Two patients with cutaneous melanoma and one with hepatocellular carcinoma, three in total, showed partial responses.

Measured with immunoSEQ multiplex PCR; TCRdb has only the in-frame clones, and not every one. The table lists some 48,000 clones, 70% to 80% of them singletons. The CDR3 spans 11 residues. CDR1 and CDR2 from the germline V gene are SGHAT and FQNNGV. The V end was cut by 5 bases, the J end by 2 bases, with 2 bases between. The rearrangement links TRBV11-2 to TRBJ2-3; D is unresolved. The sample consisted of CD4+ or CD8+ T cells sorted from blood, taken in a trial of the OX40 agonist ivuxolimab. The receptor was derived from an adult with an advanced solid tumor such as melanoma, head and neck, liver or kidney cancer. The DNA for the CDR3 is TGTGCCAGCAGCCACACAGATACGCAGTATTTT. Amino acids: CASSHTDTQYF.